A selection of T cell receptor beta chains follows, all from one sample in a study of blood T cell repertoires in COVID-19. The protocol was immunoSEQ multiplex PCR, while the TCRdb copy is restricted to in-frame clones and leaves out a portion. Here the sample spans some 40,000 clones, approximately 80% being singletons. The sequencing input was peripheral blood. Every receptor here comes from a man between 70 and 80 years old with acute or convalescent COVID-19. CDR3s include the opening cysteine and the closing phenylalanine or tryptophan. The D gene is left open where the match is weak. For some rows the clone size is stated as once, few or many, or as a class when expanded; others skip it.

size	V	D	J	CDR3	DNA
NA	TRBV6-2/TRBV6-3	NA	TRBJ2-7	CASSYDGGDYEQYF	TGTGCCAGCAGTTACGACGGAGGCGACTACGAGCAGTACTTC
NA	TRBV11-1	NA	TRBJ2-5	CASSLDNGETQYF	TGTGCCAGCAGCTTAGACAACGGGGAGACCCAGTACTTC
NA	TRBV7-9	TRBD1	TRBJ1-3	CASSPDRGNTIYF	TGTGCCAGCAGCCCGGACAGGGGAAACACCATATATTTT
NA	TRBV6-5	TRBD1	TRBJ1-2	CASSPQGAGGYTF	TGTGCCAGCAGCCCACAGGGGGCGGGTGGCTACACCTTC
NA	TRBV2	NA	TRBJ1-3	CATLLDRGNTIYF	TGTGCCACTCTCCTTGACAGGGGAAACACCATATATTTT
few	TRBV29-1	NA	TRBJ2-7	CSVEDRSSSYEQYF	TGCAGCGTTGAAGATCGGTCGAGCTCCTACGAGCAGTACTTC
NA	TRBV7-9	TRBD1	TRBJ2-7	CASSSSGTVAYEQYF	TGTGCCAGCAGCTCTTCCGGGACAGTGGCCTACGAGCAGTACTTC
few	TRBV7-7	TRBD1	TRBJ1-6	CASSLDRGQPLHF	TGTGCTAGCAGCCTGGACAGGGGTCAGCCCCTCCACTTT
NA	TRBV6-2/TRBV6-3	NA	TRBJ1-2	CASSYPRPGNYGYTF	TGTGCCAGCAGTTACCCCCGGCCAGGGAACTATGGCTACACCTTC
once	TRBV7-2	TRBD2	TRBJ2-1	CASSLGLAYNEQFF	TGTGCCAGCAGCTTAGGACTAGCTTACAATGAGCAGTTCTTC
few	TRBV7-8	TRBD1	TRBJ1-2	CASSLGSGGSYGYTF	TGTGCCAGCAGCTTAGGGTCAGGGGGCAGCTATGGCTACACCTTC
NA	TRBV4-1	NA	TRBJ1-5	CASSQVRQATGQPQHF	TGCGCCAGCAGCCAAGTGCGACAGGCTACGGGCCAGCCCCAGCATTTT
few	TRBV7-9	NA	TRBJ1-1	CASSLDVRNTEAFF	TGTGCCAGCAGCTTAGATGTCAGAAACACTGAAGCTTTCTTT
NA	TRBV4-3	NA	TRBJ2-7	CASSQDFTYEQYF	TGCGCCAGCAGCCAAGATTTCACCTACGAGCAGTACTTC
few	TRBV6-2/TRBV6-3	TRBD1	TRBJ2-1	CASSYSIKWGNRGRFRNEQFF	TGTGCCAGCAGTTACTCGATTAAGTGGGGAAACAGGGGGCGCTTTCGGAATGAGCAGTTCTTC
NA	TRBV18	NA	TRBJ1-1	CASSQGTGSRTEAFF	TGTGCCAGCTCACAAGGAACAGGGTCGCGGACTGAAGCTTTCTTT
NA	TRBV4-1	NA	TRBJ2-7	CASSQDRDLGEQYF	TGCGCCAGCAGCCAAGATAGGGACTTGGGGGAGCAGTACTTC
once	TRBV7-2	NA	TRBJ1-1	CASSSSRGGQTEAFF	TGTGCCAGCAGCTCCTCTCGGGGGGGGCAAACTGAAGCTTTCTTT
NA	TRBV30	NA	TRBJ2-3	CAWSVAGPDTQYF	TGTGCCTGGAGTGTAGCAGGGCCAGATACGCAGTATTTT
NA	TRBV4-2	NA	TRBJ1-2	CASSQDTAGYYGYTF	TGTGCCAGCAGCCAAGATACGGCGGGATATTATGGCTACACCTTC
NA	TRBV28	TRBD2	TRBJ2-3	CASTRDYTDTQYF	TGTGCCAGCACCCGGGACTACACAGATACGCAGTATTTT
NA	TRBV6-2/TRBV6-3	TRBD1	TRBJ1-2	CASSRIAGTEAYGYTF	TGTGCCAGCAGCCGGATCGCCGGGACAGAAGCCTATGGCTACACCTTC